This record covers a single TCR beta chain. Other DNA sequences in this specimen translate into the identical CDR3. The data stem from a study of shared clonotypes between healthy human individuals. Terminally differentiated effector memory CD45RA+ cells were left out of the naive CD8 fraction, which was CD45RO-negative and positively selected for CCR7. CDR3 length: 15 amino acids. Germline V lookup: CDR1 MDHEN, CDR2 SYDVKM. V lost 4 bases and J lost 2; bases outside the gene matches: 4. The method was immunoSEQ multiplex PCR; TCRdb's version includes in-frame clones alone and lacks a portion of them. The repertoire holds hundreds of thousands of clones, with 85% to 95% as singletons.

The receptor comes from a woman in her thirties in good health. The chain carries TRBV28 and TRBJ2-1; TRBD1 matches at 8 bases. Sequencing input: naive CD8+ T cells sorted from blood. The CDR3 protein is CASSSGTGAYNEQFF. The CDR3, as DNA: TGTGCCAGCAGTTCCGGGACAGGAGCCTACAATGAGCAGTTCTTC.